Below, one T cell receptor beta chain is given with its context. What it recognizes is unknown. The PCR ran on 60 Vbeta and 13 Jbeta primers. The protocol was immunoSEQ multiplex PCR, while the TCRdb copy is restricted to in-frame clones and leaves out a portion. The profile covers about 130,000 clones, with 70% to 80% appearing a single time and 3.1% taken by the ten largest. This sample stems from a study of cytomegalovirus exposure and HLA in healthy donors. Study-wide points: Productive status was seen about 87% or about 30% of the time for most TCR beta V segments in an earlier analysis. Most subjects' HLA-A and HLA-B alleles were reportedly predicted from TCR beta sequences.

CDR3 size: 14 residues. CDR1 GTSNPN and CDR2 SVGIG come from the germline V gene (reference sequence). The V and J ends lost 8 bases and 2 bases respectively, with 18 bases between them. The V call is TRBV30, the J call TRBJ1-2, with D possibly matching TRBD1 (5 bases). Sample: PBMCs. This clonotype originated in a man aged 30-40 years in good health and CMV-seronegative. CDR3 DNA: TGTGCCATTAGACTAGTTGGGACCAACTATGGCTACACCTTC. Protein sequence: CAIRLVGTNYGYTF.